The sequence of this TCR beta chain was determined in a study of blood T cells in healthy people across ages. Alongside a J-beta primer mix, a sample-barcoded 5' primer served in a second PCR lasting about 7 to 11 cycles. A template-switch adaptor containing 12 random nucleotides labeled each cDNA molecule. Any given sample supplied a minimum of 2.5 million CDR3-containing paired-end reads. Via MiXCR, TCRdb re-called the 5' RACE reads, giving one row per CDR3 protein. The sample lists approximately 800,000 distinct CDR3 sequences; about 53% were seen once. With 5 bases clipped from V and 2 bases from J, the junction kept 4 bases outside the gene matches. This CDR3 spans 13 amino acids. Germline V gene lookup returns CDR1 SGHRS and CDR2 YFSETQ. The sample holds a few counts of this clonotype.

V gene TRBV5-1 combines with J gene TRBJ2-7; 7 nucleotides match TRBD1. Sequencing was done on a sample of blood. The source is an older man in good health. The CDR3, as DNA: TGCGCCAGCAGTGTTGACAGGGCCTACGAGCAGTACTTC. Its translation: CASSVDRAYEQYF.